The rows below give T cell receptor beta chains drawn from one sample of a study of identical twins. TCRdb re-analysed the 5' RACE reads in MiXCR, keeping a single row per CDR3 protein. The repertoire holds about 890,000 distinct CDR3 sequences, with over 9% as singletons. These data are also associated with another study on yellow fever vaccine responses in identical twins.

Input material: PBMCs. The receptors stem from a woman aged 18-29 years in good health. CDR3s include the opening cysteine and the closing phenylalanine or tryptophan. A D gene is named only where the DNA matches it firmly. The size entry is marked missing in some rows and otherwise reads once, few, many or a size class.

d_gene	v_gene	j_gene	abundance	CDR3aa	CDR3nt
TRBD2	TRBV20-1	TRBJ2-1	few	CSATSLAGGPYNEQFF	TGCAGTGCTACCTCGTTAGCGGGAGGGCCTTATAATGAGCAGTTCTTC
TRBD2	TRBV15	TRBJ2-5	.	CATSSGGSGGFQETQYF	TGTGCCACCAGCAGTGGAGGTAGCGGGGGGTTCCAAGAGACCCAGTACTTC
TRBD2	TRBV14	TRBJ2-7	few	CASSHAGASEQYF	TGTGCCAGCAGCCATGCGGGAGCGTCTGAGCAGTACTTC
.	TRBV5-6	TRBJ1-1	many	CASSLWGAGTEAFF	TGTGCCAGCAGCTTGTGGGGGGCTGGGACTGAAGCTTTCTTT
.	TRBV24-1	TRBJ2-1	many	CATSGASTGTLYNEQFF	TGTGCCACCAGTGGGGCCTCTACCGGGACGCTCTACAATGAGCAGTTCTTC
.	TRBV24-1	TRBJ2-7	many	CATSELGYEQYF	TGTGCCACCAGTGAGTTGGGTTACGAGCAGTACTTC
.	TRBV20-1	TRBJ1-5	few	CSASVENSNQPQHF	TGCAGTGCTAGTGTCGAAAATAGCAATCAGCCCCAGCATTTT
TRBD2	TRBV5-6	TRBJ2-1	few	CASSWGTNDEQFF	TGTGCCAGCAGCTGGGGGACTAACGATGAGCAGTTCTTC
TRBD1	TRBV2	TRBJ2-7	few	CASILETGGYEQYF	TGTGCCAGCATCCTAGAGACAGGGGGCTACGAGCAGTACTTC
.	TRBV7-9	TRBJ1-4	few	CASSRRSGLNEKLFF	TGTGCCAGCAGCCGCCGCTCGGGCCTTAATGAAAAACTGTTTTTT
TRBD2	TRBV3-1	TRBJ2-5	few	CASSYRTSGRQETQYF	TGTGCCAGCAGCTATCGGACTAGCGGGAGACAAGAGACCCAGTACTTC
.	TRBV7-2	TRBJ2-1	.	CASSLRGTFSYNEQFF	TGTGCCAGCAGCTTAAGAGGGACTTTCTCCTACAATGAGCAGTTCTTC